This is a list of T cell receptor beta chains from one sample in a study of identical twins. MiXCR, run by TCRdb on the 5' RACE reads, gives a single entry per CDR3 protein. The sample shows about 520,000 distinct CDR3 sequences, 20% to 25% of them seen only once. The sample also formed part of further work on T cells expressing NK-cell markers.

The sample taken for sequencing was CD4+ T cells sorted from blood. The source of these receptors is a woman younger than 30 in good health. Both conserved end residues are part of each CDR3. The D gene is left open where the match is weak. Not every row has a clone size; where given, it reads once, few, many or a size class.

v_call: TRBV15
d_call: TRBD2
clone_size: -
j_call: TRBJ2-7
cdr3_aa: CATSREGTSGYEQYF
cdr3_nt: TGTGCCACCAGCAGAGAGGGAACTAGCGGCTACGAGCAGTACTTC

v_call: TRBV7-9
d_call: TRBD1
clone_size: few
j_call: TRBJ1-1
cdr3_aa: CASSVGQGDTEAFF
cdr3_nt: TGTGCCAGCAGCGTGGGACAGGGGGACACTGAAGCTTTCTTT

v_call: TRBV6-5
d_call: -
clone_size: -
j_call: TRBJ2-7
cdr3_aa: CASSCQQKPYEQYF
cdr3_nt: TGTGCCAGCAGTTGTCAACAGAAGCCCTACGAGCAGTACTTC

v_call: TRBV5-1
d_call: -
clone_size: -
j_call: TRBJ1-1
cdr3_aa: CASSFDNTEAFF
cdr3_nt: TGCGCCAGCAGCTTTGATAACACTGAAGCTTTCTTT

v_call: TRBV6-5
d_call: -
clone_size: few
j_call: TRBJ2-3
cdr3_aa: CASSFSALKGDTQYF
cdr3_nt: TGTGCCAGCAGTTTCTCCGCCTTGAAGGGGGATACGCAGTATTTT

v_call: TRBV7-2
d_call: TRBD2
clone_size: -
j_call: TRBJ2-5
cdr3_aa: CASSSAGTSGRRYF
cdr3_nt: TGTGCCAGCAGCTCCGCCGGGACTAGCGGGAGGAGGTACTTC

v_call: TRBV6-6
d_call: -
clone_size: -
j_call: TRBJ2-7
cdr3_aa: CASSYTNEQYF
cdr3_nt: TGTGCCAGCAGTTACACCAACGAGCAGTACTTC

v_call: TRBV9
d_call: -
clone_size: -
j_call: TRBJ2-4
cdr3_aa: CASSVPGADIQYF
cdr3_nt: TGTGCCAGCAGCGTTCCGGGGGCGGACATTCAGTACTTC

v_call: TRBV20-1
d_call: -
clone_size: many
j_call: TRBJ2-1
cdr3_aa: CSARVGLSSYNEQFF
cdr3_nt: TGCAGTGCTAGAGTCGGACTCTCTTCCTACAATGAGCAGTTCTTC

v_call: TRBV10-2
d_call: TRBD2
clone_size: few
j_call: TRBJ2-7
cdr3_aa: CASRTSGAAYEQYF
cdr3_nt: TGCGCCAGCCGAACTAGCGGAGCGGCATACGAGCAGTACTTC

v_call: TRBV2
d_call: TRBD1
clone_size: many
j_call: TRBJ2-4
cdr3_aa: CASAGQGQNIQYF
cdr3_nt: TGTGCCAGCGCGGGACAGGGACAAAACATTCAGTACTTC

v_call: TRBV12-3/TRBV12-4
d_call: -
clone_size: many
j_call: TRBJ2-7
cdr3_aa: CASRGKGEQYF
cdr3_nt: TGTGCCAGCAGGGGGAAAGGCGAGCAGTACTTC

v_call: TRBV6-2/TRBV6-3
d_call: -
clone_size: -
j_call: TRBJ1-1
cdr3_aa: CASSYITNTEAFF
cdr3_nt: TGTGCCAGCAGTTACATCACGAACACTGAAGCTTTCTTT

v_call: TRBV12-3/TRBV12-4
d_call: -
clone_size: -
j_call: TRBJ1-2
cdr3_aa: CATLQGGEGYTF
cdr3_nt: TGTGCCACTCTCCAGGGTGGGGAGGGCTACACCTTC

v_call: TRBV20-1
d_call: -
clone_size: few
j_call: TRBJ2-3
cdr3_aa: CSARAGASAPDTQYF
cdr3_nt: TGCAGTGCTAGAGCAGGGGCGTCCGCCCCAGATACGCAGTATTTT

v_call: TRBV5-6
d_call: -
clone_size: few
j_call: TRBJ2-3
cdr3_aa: CASSDWGWDTQYF
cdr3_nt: TGTGCCAGCAGCGACTGGGGATGGGATACGCAGTATTTT

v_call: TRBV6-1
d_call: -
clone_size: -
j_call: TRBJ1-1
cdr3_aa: CASSERPQGTEAFF
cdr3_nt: TGTGCCAGCAGTGAAAGACCCCAGGGCACTGAAGCTTTCTTT

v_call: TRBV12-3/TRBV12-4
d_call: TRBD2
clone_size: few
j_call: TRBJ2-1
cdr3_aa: CASSFRREGLNEQFF
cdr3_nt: TGTGCCAGCAGTTTTCGCAGGGAGGGCCTCAATGAGCAGTTCTTC

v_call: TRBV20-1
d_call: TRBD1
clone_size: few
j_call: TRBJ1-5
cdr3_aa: CSARDRQNYQPQHF
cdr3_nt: TGCAGTGCTCGGGACAGGCAAAATTATCAGCCCCAGCATTTT